The 9 T cell receptor beta chains given below trace back to one sample, sequenced in a study of beta chain features in type 1 diabetes. TCRB transcripts that were expressed got sequenced, as all of the isolated RNA had been reverse transcribed. Data came from immunoSEQ multiplex PCR; TCRdb stores just in-frame clones and leaves some out. The table records 70,000 to 90,000 clones, under 35% of them present only once. The sequencing sample was made of stem cell memory CD4+ T cells from blood. All receptors derive from a woman between 18 and 30 years old in good health.

The rearrangement links TRBV25-1 to TRBJ2-7; tentatively, D is TRBD1 (5 bases). The CDR3 runs to 13 residues. The germline gives CDR1 MGHDK, CDR2 SYGVNS. The CDR3 protein is CATQGPASHEQYF. CDR3 DNA sequence: TGTGCTACCCAGGGCCCCGCTTCCCACGAGCAGTACTTC.

This chain links TRBV5-1 with TRBJ2-5; D remains ambiguous. Trimming took 6 bases from V and 5 from J, leaving 11 bases between them. CDR3 length equals 12 residues. Germline CDR1 reads SGHRS; CDR2 reads YFSETQ. The CDR3 coding sequence is TGCGCCAGCAACAGACCCCAGGAGACCCAGTACTTC. Residues: CASNRPQETQYF.

The V gene is TRBV10-3, the J gene TRBJ2-5, with 8 nucleotides matching TRBD2. CDR3 length equals 15 residues. The germline V gene has CDR1 ENHRY and CDR2 SYGVKD. The V gene end was trimmed by 6 bases and the J gene end by 10 bases; junction bases not matched to a gene: 16. For the CDR3, the DNA is TGTGCCATCAGGGGTGAGGGTCGCGCGGGAGGTTTCCAGTACTTC. This encodes CAIRGEGRAGGFQYF.

The rearrangement joins TRBV2 to TRBJ2-4; maybe TRBD1 (5 bases). The V end lost 1 base, the J end lost 1 base, and 8 bases lay between the germline ends. The CDR3 is made up of 15 amino acids. CDR1 SNHLY and CDR2 FYNNEI come from the germline V gene. The CDR3 bases are TGTGCCAGCAGTGAAGAGGGGTTGGCCAAAAACATTCAGTACTTC. Translating gives CASSEEGLAKNIQYF.

The table lists this clone with a few counts. The rearrangement links TRBV14 to TRBJ2-1; unclear D gene. Germline CDR1 and CDR2: SGHDN and FVKESK. The V end was cut by 3 bases, the J end by 1 base, with 10 bases between. The CDR3 spans 15 residues. CDR3 DNA sequence: TGTGCCAGCAGCCACCAACAGAATTCCTACAATGAGCAGTTCTTC. Translating gives CASSHQQNSYNEQFF.

V usage is TRBV2 and J usage is TRBJ1-4; D unclear. This CDR3 comprises 15 residues. V lost 2 bases to trimming and J lost 7 bases, with 14 bases between them. Per the germline V gene, CDR1 is SNHLY and CDR2 is FYNNEI. This CDR3 reads CASSESVPTGEKLFF. Here the CDR3 DNA reads TGTGCCAGCAGTGAAAGCGTCCCAACGGGTGAAAAACTGTTTTTT.

The V gene is TRBV10-3, the J gene TRBJ2-7; weak D call: TRBD1 (5 bases). Germline loops: CDR1 ENHRY, CDR2 SYGVKD. V gave up 5 bases and J gave up 2 bases, with 16 bases separating them. This CDR3 is built from 15 residues. The CDR3 DNA follows: TGTGCCATCAGTTACGGACAACCCCCTGCCTACGAGCAGTACTTC. Translation gives CAISYGQPPAYEQYF.

This clone was counted a few times. The chain joins TRBV7-8 to TRBJ2-7; 12 bases are a match to TRBD2. The CDR3 has 17 amino acids. Germline CDR1 is SGHVS and CDR2 is FQNEAQ. V trimming: 5 bases; J trimming: 0 bases; junction bases outside the gene matches: 8. The DNA of the CDR3 is TGTGCCAGCAGCCCGGGGACTAGCGGGTCCTACTCCTACGAGCAGTACTTC. Encoded protein: CASSPGTSGSYSYEQYF.

CDR3 sequence (DNA): TGTGCCAGCAGTCCTACCTACAATGAGCAGTTCTTC. The encoded protein is CASSPTYNEQFF. The V call is TRBV7-2, the J call TRBJ2-1; no definite D call. From germline, CDR1 is SGHTA and CDR2 FQGNSA. The CDR3 contains 12 residues. V was shortened by 6 bases and J by 2 bases, with 5 bases between the two germline ends.